The next 4 T cell receptor beta chains were all read from a single sample in a study of post-analysis software for immune sequencing data. Their specific antigens are unknown. Study findings and constraints: Relative to controls, patients had 4 or 5 TRBV segments at higher frequency, with TRBV5-6, TRBV5-1 and TRBV20-1 among these.

Unique molecular identifiers tagged the TCR beta cDNA libraries. TCRdb itself ran the PCR reads through MiXCR, one entry per CDR3 protein. This table holds hundreds of thousands of distinct CDR3 sequences, nearly 45% found once. Sequenced sample: blood. The receptors were sampled from a girl under 18 with multiple sclerosis.

The chain recombines TRBV5-1 with TRBJ2-5, with D maybe TRBD2 (5 bases). The CDR3 runs to 15 residues. V shed 4 bases and J shed 2 bases, with 15 bases lying between them. Germline V gene data show CDR1 as SGHRS and CDR2 as YFSETQ. The CDR3, as DNA: TGCGCCAGCAGCCTAACCCCCACTAGGCAAGAGACCCAGTACTTC. It is translated as CASSLTPTRQETQYF.

This clonotype was recorded many times. The chain couples TRBV29-1 to TRBJ2-5; D not resolved. Germline CDR1 and CDR2: SQVTM and ANQGSEA. The CDR3 consists of 13 residues. Trimming removed 4 bases from V and 1 base from J, with 10 bases in between. The CDR3 protein is CSVVGRVQETQYF. The CDR3 DNA sequence: TGCAGCGTTGTAGGCAGAGTCCAAGAGACCCAGTACTTC. Using reference TRBV29-1 and TRBJ2-5 for the parts outside the CDR3, the full variable domain is SAVISQKPSRDICQRGTSLTIQCQVDSQVTMMFWYRQQPGQSLTLIATANQGSEATYESGFVIDKFPISRPNLTFSTLTVSNMSPEDSSIYLCSVVGRVQETQYFGPGTRLLVL.

The chain combines TRBV3-1 with TRBJ2-1; TRBD2 might be the D (5 bases). The J call is in doubt because the DNA end fits TRBJ2-7 better. Germline CDR1 reads LGHDT; CDR2 reads YNNKEL (reference sequence). This CDR3 has 14 amino acids. CDR3 residues: CASSQRVAKNEQYF. Written as DNA, the CDR3 is TGTGCCAGCAGCCAAAGGGTAGCGAAGAATGAGCAGTACTTC.

The chain couples TRBV4-1 to TRBJ2-1; 13 bases align to TRBD2. The ends lost 5 bases at V and 5 bases at J; junction bases unmatched: 9. Looked up from germline, CDR1 is MGHRA and CDR2 is YSYEKL. The CDR3 covers 17 residues. CDR3 sequence reads: CASSSRLAGGGDNEQFF. CDR3 DNA sequence: TGCGCCAGCAGCTCCCGACTAGCGGGAGGTGGGGACAATGAGCAGTTCTTC.